The source of this TCR beta chain is a study of T cell repertoires in cytomegalovirus infection. Study as a whole: Public TCR beta signatures indicated both CMV infection and matching HLA type.

Using its own MiXCR run on the reads, TCRdb lists one record per CDR3 protein. The data contain approximately 730,000 distinct CDR3 sequences, around 29% of them singletons. CDR1 and CDR2 from the germline V gene are SNHLY and FYNNEI. J lost 7 bases, V lost 10 bases, and 6 bases had no gene match. The CDR3 covers 12 residues. In the case of this clonotype: The antigen is unknown.

The chain recombines TRBV2 with TRBJ2-2; 7 bases are shared with TRBD2. The sample was cultured CD8+ T cells from PBMCs, taken from culture after CMV antigen stimulation. The source of this sequence is a human donor in good health (CMV status not recorded). Some clones in this sample may be carry-over from other donors' samples. In nucleotides, the CDR3 is TGTGCCACCCTCAGCGGGGACGGGGAGCTGTTTTTT. Amino acid sequence: CATLSGDGELFF.